This T cell receptor beta chain was documented in a study of cytomegalovirus exposure and HLA in healthy donors. Findings and caveats of the study: Cytomegalovirus-associated TCR beta chains were listed, numbering some 180. According to a subsequent analysis, TCR clusters from the first cohort were inclined to appear together in the 120 or so validation repertoires.

The data were produced by immunoSEQ multiplex PCR, yet TCRdb's version contains in-frame clones alone and is incomplete. This table holds fewer than 400,000 clones, around 86% found once. Looked up from germline, CDR1 is SGHVS and CDR2 is FNYEAQ. The CDR3 is 13 residues long. The V segment lost 5 bases and the J segment 3 bases; nucleotides outside the gene matches: 2. In regard to this clone: The antigen is unknown.

Sequencing was performed on PBMCs. V usage is TRBV7-6 and J usage is TRBJ1-1; 8 nucleotides align to TRBD1. The clonotype originates from a woman aged 18-35 years in good health and CMV-seronegative. The CDR3 loop reads CASSPQGDTEAFF. CDR3 nucleotide sequence: TGTGCCAGCAGCCCACAGGGGGACACTGAAGCTTTCTTT.